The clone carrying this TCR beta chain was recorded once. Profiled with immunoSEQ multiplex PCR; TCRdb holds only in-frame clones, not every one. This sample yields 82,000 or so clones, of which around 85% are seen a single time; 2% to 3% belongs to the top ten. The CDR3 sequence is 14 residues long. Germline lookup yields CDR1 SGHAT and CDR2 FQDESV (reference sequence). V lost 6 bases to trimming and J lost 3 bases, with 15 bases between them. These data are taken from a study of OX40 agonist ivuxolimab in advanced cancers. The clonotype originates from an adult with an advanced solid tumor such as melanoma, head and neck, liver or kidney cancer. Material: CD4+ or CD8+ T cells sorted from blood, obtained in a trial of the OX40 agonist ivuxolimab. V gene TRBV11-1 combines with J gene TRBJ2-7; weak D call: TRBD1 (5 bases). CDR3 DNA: TGTGCCAGCAGTCCGACAGCGAAAAACTACGAGCAGTACTTC. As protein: CASSPTAKNYEQYF. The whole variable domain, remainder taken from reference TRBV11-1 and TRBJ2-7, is EAEVAQSPRYKITEKSQAVAFWCDPISGHATLYWYRQILGQGPELLVQFQDESVVDDSQLPKDRFSAERLKGVDSTLKIQPAELGDSAMYLCASSPTAKNYEQYFGPGTRLTVT.